This T cell receptor (beta chain) emerged from a study of CD8 T cells in Susac syndrome. Diagnostic criteria defined recently for definite or probable disease were met by the Susac syndrome patients. Reverse transcription used about 0.45 to 1 ug RNA and random hexamers. TCRdb re-analysed the immunoSEQ multiplex PCR reads in MiXCR, keeping a single row per CDR3 protein. The sample includes about 120,000 distinct CDR3 sequences, 95% to 96% of them seen just once. V was trimmed by 3 bases and J by 1 base, leaving 12 bases between them. This CDR3 contains 15 residues. CDR1 LGHDT and CDR2 YNNKEL come from the germline V gene (reference sequence).

Material: CD4+ T cells from PBMCs. The receptor's source is a human donor with Susac syndrome. This chain uses TRBV3-1 with TRBJ1-2, with D tentatively TRBD1 (6 bases). The CDR3 DNA is TGTGCCAGCAGCCAGCTGGACAGATTTAACTATGGCTACACCTTC. Translating it yields CASSQLDRFNYGYTF.